Listed below are T cell receptor beta chains from one sample, sequenced in a study of human T cells and chemical hapten exposure. TCRdb recomputed calls from the RACE reads with MiXCR, one row per CDR3 protein. The data show 95,000 to 100,000 distinct CDR3 sequences, with around 12% seen just once and around 2.2% held by the top ten. This sample comprised whole blood, obtained in connection with sensitization to the hapten diphenylcyclopropenone (DPC). The receptors derive from a middle-aged woman with alopecia areata. Some clones in this sample may be carry-over from other donors' samples. The CDR3 runs from the conserved cysteine through the conserved F or W. Fields, in order: J gene, clone size, D gene, V gene, CDR3 DNA, CDR3 protein. The D gene is left open where the match is weak. Size is stated for part of the rows, as once, few or many counts, or as a class when the clone is expanded.

J: TRBJ2-1
size: NA
D: TRBD2
V: TRBV3-1
DNA: TGTGCCAGCAGCCAAAGCCGTGGTAGCGGGAGAGGGACCTACAATGAGCAGTTCTTC
CDR3: CASSQSRGSGRGTYNEQFF

J: TRBJ2-7
size: NA
D: TRBD1
V: TRBV19
DNA: TGTGCCAGTAGCCGACCGGGACAGGGGAACCTCCAGTACTTC
CDR3: CASSRPGQGNLQYF

J: TRBJ1-5
size: NA
D: NA
V: TRBV14
DNA: TGTGCCAGCAGCCAAGATTACAATCAGCCCCAGCATTTT
CDR3: CASSQDYNQPQHF

J: TRBJ1-1
size: few
D: NA
V: TRBV3-1
DNA: TGTGCCAGCAGCCCCTCAGGGGAGAACACTGAAGCTTTCTTT
CDR3: CASSPSGENTEAFF

J: TRBJ1-1
size: many
D: NA
V: TRBV20-1
DNA: TGCAGTGCTAGATCGCAGGGCGGCACTGAAGCTTTCTTT
CDR3: CSARSQGGTEAFF

J: TRBJ2-3
size: many
D: NA
V: TRBV6-2/TRBV6-3
DNA: TGTGCCAGCAGTTACTCGCCTACCCCGACGCAGTATTTT
CDR3: CASSYSPTPTQYF

J: TRBJ2-3
size: few
D: NA
V: TRBV6-2/TRBV6-3
DNA: TGTGCCAGCAGTTACGACAGAAGCAGCACAGATACGCAGTATTTT
CDR3: CASSYDRSSTDTQYF

J: TRBJ2-7
size: few
D: NA
V: TRBV4-2
DNA: TGTGCCAGCAGCAAAGGGGACGGAACCTACGAGCAGTACTTC
CDR3: CASSKGDGTYEQYF

J: TRBJ1-2
size: few
D: TRBD1
V: TRBV4-3
DNA: TGCGCCAGCAGCCAAGTCTCCGGGACAGACCACTATGGCTACACCTTC
CDR3: CASSQVSGTDHYGYTF

J: TRBJ1-4
size: few
D: NA
V: TRBV20-1
DNA: TGCAGTGCCTCTTCTCAAGGGAGTGAAAAACTGTTTTTT
CDR3: CSASSQGSEKLFF

J: TRBJ2-2
size: few
D: NA
V: TRBV7-9
DNA: TGTGCCAGCAGCTTAGGCCGGGGGAACACCGGGGAGCTGTTTTTT
CDR3: CASSLGRGNTGELFF

J: TRBJ2-7
size: few
D: NA
V: TRBV4-3
DNA: TGCGCCAGCAGCCAAGATTTGAAGGGCGAGCAGTACTTC
CDR3: CASSQDLKGEQYF

J: TRBJ2-5
size: NA
D: TRBD1
V: TRBV6-2/TRBV6-3
DNA: TGTGCCAGCCGGGACAGCAAAGAGACCCAGTACTTC
CDR3: CASRDSKETQYF

J: TRBJ2-7
size: NA
D: TRBD2
V: TRBV6-6
DNA: TGTGCCAGCGAGCCTGGCGGGAGTTACGAGCAGTACTTC
CDR3: CASEPGGSYEQYF

J: TRBJ2-1
size: many
D: NA
V: TRBV29-1
DNA: TGCAGCGTTGTCGGAGACAGAGCGTACAATGAGCAGTTCTTC
CDR3: CSVVGDRAYNEQFF

J: TRBJ2-1
size: few
D: NA
V: TRBV7-2
DNA: TGTGCCAGCAGTCCCGACAGTCTCTCCTACAATGAGCAGTTCTTC
CDR3: CASSPDSLSYNEQFF

J: TRBJ2-1
size: NA
D: TRBD1
V: TRBV4-3
DNA: TGCGCCAGCAGCCAAGAACCCAGGGGGCCAAGGAATGAGCAGTTCTTC
CDR3: CASSQEPRGPRNEQFF

J: TRBJ1-2
size: few
D: TRBD1
V: TRBV4-3
DNA: TGCGCCAGCAGCCACACAGGGGTTAACTATGGCTACACCTTC
CDR3: CASSHTGVNYGYTF

J: TRBJ2-2
size: NA
D: NA
V: TRBV28
DNA: TGTGCCAGCAGTTCGGCCCAGGGGAACACCGGGGAGCTGTTTTTT
CDR3: CASSSAQGNTGELFF

J: TRBJ2-3
size: many
D: NA
V: TRBV4-3
DNA: TGCGCCAGCAGCCAAAACCCATCCCTCACAGATACGCAGTATTTT
CDR3: CASSQNPSLTDTQYF

J: TRBJ1-1
size: many
D: TRBD1
V: TRBV18
DNA: TGTGCCAGCTCACCACCGGGACAGGGAAAGACTGAAGCTTTCTTT
CDR3: CASSPPGQGKTEAFF

J: TRBJ1-6
size: few
D: NA
V: TRBV11-2
DNA: TGTGCCAGCAGCTTTATAGTGCAGAATTCACCCCTCCACTTT
CDR3: CASSFIVQNSPLHF

J: TRBJ1-1
size: NA
D: TRBD1
V: TRBV6-5
DNA: TGTGCCAGCAGTAAATTGACAGGGGCCACTGAAGCTTTCTTT
CDR3: CASSKLTGATEAFF

J: TRBJ2-3
size: few
D: TRBD2
V: TRBV5-1
DNA: TGCGCCAGCAGCTCCGTAGCGGGGTCCGGTGGTACGCAGTATTTT
CDR3: CASSSVAGSGGTQYF

J: TRBJ2-1
size: few
D: TRBD2
V: TRBV7-8
DNA: TGTGCCAGCAGCCTAGACCGACTAGCGGAGCAGTTCTTC
CDR3: CASSLDRLAEQFF

J: TRBJ1-1
size: NA
D: NA
V: TRBV28
DNA: TGTGCCAGCAGACCGGCGACGGGGTCCACTGAAGCTTTCTTT
CDR3: CASRPATGSTEAFF

J: TRBJ1-5
size: NA
D: NA
V: TRBV6-2/TRBV6-3
DNA: TGTGCCAGCAGTTTTCTTTATCAGCCCCAGCATTTT
CDR3: CASSFLYQPQHF

J: TRBJ1-1
size: few
D: TRBD1
V: TRBV18
DNA: TGTGCCAGCTCATTCGCCCCCCGGGACAGGGAGGGGGAAGCTTTCTTT
CDR3: CASSFAPRDREGEAFF

J: TRBJ2-7
size: many
D: NA
V: TRBV2
DNA: TGTGCCAGCAGTGAAGTTCGGCTCCGGGCCGGCAACGAGCAGTACTTC
CDR3: CASSEVRLRAGNEQYF

J: TRBJ1-5
size: few
D: TRBD1
V: TRBV7-6
DNA: TGTGCCAGCAGCCCGTTGACAGGGGCTCATCAGCCCCAGCATTTT
CDR3: CASSPLTGAHQPQHF

J: TRBJ2-3
size: NA
D: TRBD1
V: TRBV6-5
DNA: TGTGCCAGCAGTCCGGGACAGAATACGCAGTATTTT
CDR3: CASSPGQNTQYF

J: TRBJ2-5
size: NA
D: TRBD2
V: TRBV29-1
DNA: TGCAGCATTAGCGCGGCTAGCGGGAAAGGAGAGACCCAGTACTTC
CDR3: CSISAASGKGETQYF

J: TRBJ2-4
size: many
D: TRBD2
V: TRBV7-2
DNA: TGTGCCAGCAGCTTAGAGGCTAGCGGGAGGGTTCAGTACTTC
CDR3: CASSLEASGRVQYF

J: TRBJ2-1
size: few
D: TRBD2
V: TRBV12-3/TRBV12-4
DNA: TGTGCCAGCAGTTTTTCCCTGGGACTAGCGTCCCACAATGAGCAGTTCTTC
CDR3: CASSFSLGLASHNEQFF

J: TRBJ2-3
size: NA
D: TRBD2
V: TRBV2
DNA: TGTGCCAGCAGCACTAGCGGACGGAGCACAGGTACGCAGTATTTT
CDR3: CASSTSGRSTGTQYF

J: TRBJ2-5
size: NA
D: NA
V: TRBV28
DNA: TGTGCCAGTGGGGGCGGGGATCAAGAGACCCAGTACTTC
CDR3: CASGGGDQETQYF

J: TRBJ1-5
size: NA
D: NA
V: TRBV27
DNA: TGTGCCAGCAGTTTATCGTCTGGGACTTATAGCAATCAGCCCCAGCATTTT
CDR3: CASSLSSGTYSNQPQHF

J: TRBJ2-3
size: few
D: TRBD2
V: TRBV5-4
DNA: TGTGCCAGCAGTAACAGCGGGAGGGTTGCAGATACGCAGTATTTT
CDR3: CASSNSGRVADTQYF

J: TRBJ2-2
size: NA
D: TRBD1
V: TRBV28
DNA: TGTGCCAGCAGTTTCTCCGGGACAGGGGGATCCGGGGAGCTGTTTTTT
CDR3: CASSFSGTGGSGELFF

J: TRBJ2-7
size: NA
D: TRBD2
V: TRBV6-5
DNA: TGTGCCAGCAGTTACTCGGTGGAGGGAGGGGCCTACGAGCAGTACTTC
CDR3: CASSYSVEGGAYEQYF

J: TRBJ2-5
size: NA
D: NA
V: TRBV5-1
DNA: TGCGCCAGCAGCGAAGGGGCGACCCAGTACTTC
CDR3: CASSEGATQYF

J: TRBJ2-7
size: NA
D: NA
V: TRBV28
DNA: TGTGCCAGCAGTTACACCTCCTTGGGCTCCTACGAGCAGTACTTC
CDR3: CASSYTSLGSYEQYF

J: TRBJ2-1
size: many
D: TRBD2
V: TRBV28
DNA: TGTGCCAGCATGTCCCCGGGGCGGGAGCAGCTCTTC
CDR3: CASMSPGREQLF

J: TRBJ1-3
size: NA
D: TRBD1
V: TRBV3-1
DNA: TGTGCCAGCAGCCCGGGACAGGCGTCTGGAAACACCATATATTTT
CDR3: CASSPGQASGNTIYF

J: TRBJ2-7
size: few
D: NA
V: TRBV12-3/TRBV12-4
DNA: TGTGCCAGCAGTTTTAACGGGGTTTCCTACGAGCAGTACTTC
CDR3: CASSFNGVSYEQYF

J: TRBJ2-6
size: many
D: NA
V: TRBV4-2
DNA: TGTGCCAGCAGCCAAGACCGGGGGTCCGGGGCCAACGTCCTGACTTTC
CDR3: CASSQDRGSGANVLTF

J: TRBJ1-5
size: few
D: NA
V: TRBV6-1
DNA: TGTGCCAGCAGCGACCCCCCCACTAGGTTTTGGAGTCAGCCCCAGCATTTT
CDR3: CASSDPPTRFWSQPQHF

J: TRBJ2-7
size: few
D: NA
V: TRBV27
DNA: TGTGCCAGCAGTTTACCCGAGCAGTACTTC
CDR3: CASSLPEQYF

J: TRBJ2-2
size: few
D: NA
V: TRBV12-3/TRBV12-4
DNA: TGTGCCAGCAGTTTGATGGATCAGACCGGGGAGCTGTTTTTT
CDR3: CASSLMDQTGELFF

J: TRBJ2-5
size: few
D: NA
V: TRBV28
DNA: TGTGCCAGCAGTAACCGAGCCCAGTACTTC
CDR3: CASSNRAQYF

J: TRBJ2-7
size: NA
D: TRBD1
V: TRBV28
DNA: TGTGCCAGCAGGCTGACCGGGACAGGGGCGTACGAGCAGTACTTC
CDR3: CASRLTGTGAYEQYF

J: TRBJ2-1
size: NA
D: TRBD1
V: TRBV11-2
DNA: TGTGCCAGCAGCTCTGCGACAGGGGCCTACAATGAGCAGTTCTTC
CDR3: CASSSATGAYNEQFF

J: TRBJ2-1
size: few
D: TRBD2
V: TRBV20-1
DNA: TGCAGTGCTAACCCCCTAGCGGGAAGATCCAATGAGCAGTTCTTC
CDR3: CSANPLAGRSNEQFF

J: TRBJ2-4
size: many
D: NA
V: TRBV6-5
DNA: TGTGCCAGCACCGTTCGACACCGAGTCCGGTACTTC
CDR3: CASTVRHRVRYF

J: TRBJ2-1
size: NA
D: TRBD2
V: TRBV4-1
DNA: TGCGCCAGCAGCCAAGAGGCGGGAGGAACCTACAATGAGCAGTTCTTC
CDR3: CASSQEAGGTYNEQFF

J: TRBJ2-3
size: NA
D: TRBD2
V: TRBV29-1
DNA: TGCAGCGTTGGGGGACTAGCGGGGAGGGATACGCAGTATTTT
CDR3: CSVGGLAGRDTQYF

J: TRBJ2-3
size: NA
D: NA
V: TRBV4-3
DNA: TGCGCCAGCAGCTACGAACAGGCAGATACGCAGTATTTT
CDR3: CASSYEQADTQYF